This entry is about one TCR beta chain. As for treatment: some 20 received Ad26.COV2.S at low or high dose, single or two shots; roughly 5 received placebo; per-sample allocation not given. Collection of samples fell on day 63 after the first vaccine or placebo injection. The data derive from a study of Ad26.COV2.S vaccination and SARS-CoV-2 variants. About the research overall: Donor allocation was to the COV1001 Ad26.COV2.S trial arm.

This CDR3 contains 16 residues. V trimming: 0 bases; J trimming: 0 bases; junction bases outside the gene matches: 4. Germline CDR1 reads SEHNR; CDR2 reads FQNEAQ (reference sequence). Libraries were prepared by immunoSEQ multiplex PCR; TCRdb keeps only in-frame clonotypes and omits some of them. This table has around 420,000 clones, over 75% appearing once. The starting material was peripheral blood, obtained in a trial of Ad26.COV2.S vaccine versus placebo. This chain connects TRBV7-9 to TRBJ1-1; TRBD1 matches 7 bases. The receptor's source is a person between 18 and 65 years old who received the Ad26.COV2.S COVID-19 vaccine or a placebo. DNA of the CDR3: TGTGCCAGCAGCTTAGCCCAGGGACAGATGAACACTGAAGCTTTCTTT. It yields the protein CASSLAQGQMNTEAFF.